The sequence of this TCR beta chain was determined in a study of T-cell memory formation after mild COVID-19. MiXCR, applied by TCRdb to the 5' RACE reads, yields one record per CDR3 protein. The table lists about 190,000 distinct CDR3 sequences, about 10% of them singletons. This clonotype was seen a handful of times. Its target is not known. Findings and caveats of the study: Among clones peaking at day 37 in the second wave, SARS-CoV-2 specificity remained unconfirmed. Those CD4+ clones that contracted were mainly in CM and EM (CD8+ ones in EMRA).

Sequencing was done on a sample of PBMCs or a T cell subset sorted from them (not recorded which). The TCR sequence derives from a man younger than 30 who had mild COVID-19 (a few samples of this study predate the infection). Cell type and time point are not known.

CDR3 residues: CSASQGASTDTQYF. CDR3 DNA sequence: TGCAGTGCTTCACAGGGGGCGAGCACAGATACGCAGTATTTT. The V and J genes are TRBV20-1 and TRBJ2-3, with TRBD1 matching over 9 bases. CDR1 DFQATT and CDR2 SNEGSKA come from the germline V gene (reference sequence). This CDR3 region has 14 residues. The V and J ends lost 5 bases and 0 bases, in that order; junction bases with no gene match: 3.